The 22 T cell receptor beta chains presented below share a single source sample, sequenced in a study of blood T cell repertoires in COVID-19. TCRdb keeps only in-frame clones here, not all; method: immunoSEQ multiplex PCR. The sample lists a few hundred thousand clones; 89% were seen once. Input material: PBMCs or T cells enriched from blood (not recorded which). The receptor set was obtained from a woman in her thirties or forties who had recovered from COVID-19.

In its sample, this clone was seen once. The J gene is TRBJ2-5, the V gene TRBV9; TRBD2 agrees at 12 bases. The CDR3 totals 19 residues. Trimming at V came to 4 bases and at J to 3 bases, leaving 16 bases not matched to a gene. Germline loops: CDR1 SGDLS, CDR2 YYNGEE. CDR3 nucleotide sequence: TGTGCCAGCAGCCCCCAGGCTCCGCTAGCGGGGGGGGTCGAAGAGACCCAGTACTTC. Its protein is CASSPQAPLAGGVEETQYF. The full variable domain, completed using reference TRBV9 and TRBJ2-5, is DSGVTQTPKHLITATGQRVTLRCSPRSGDLSVYWYQQSLDQGLQFLIQYYNGEERAKGNILERFSAQQFPDLHSELNLSSLELGDSALYFCASSPQAPLAGGVEETQYFGPGTRLLVL.

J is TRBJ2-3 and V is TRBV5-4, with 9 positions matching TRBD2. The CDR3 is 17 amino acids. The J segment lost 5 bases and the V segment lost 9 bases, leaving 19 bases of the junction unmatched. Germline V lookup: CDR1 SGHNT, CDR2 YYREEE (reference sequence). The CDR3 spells CAIVAGGSGRGEDTQYF. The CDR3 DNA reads TGTGCCATCGTTGCAGGAGGTAGCGGGAGAGGGGAAGATACGCAGTATTTT.

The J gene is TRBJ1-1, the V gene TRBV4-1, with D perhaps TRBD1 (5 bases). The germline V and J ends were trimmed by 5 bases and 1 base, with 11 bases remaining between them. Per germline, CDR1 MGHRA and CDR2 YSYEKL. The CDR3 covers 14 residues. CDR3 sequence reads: CASSNQGGNTEAFF. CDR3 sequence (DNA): TGCGCCAGCAGCAACCAGGGAGGGAACACTGAAGCTTTCTTT.

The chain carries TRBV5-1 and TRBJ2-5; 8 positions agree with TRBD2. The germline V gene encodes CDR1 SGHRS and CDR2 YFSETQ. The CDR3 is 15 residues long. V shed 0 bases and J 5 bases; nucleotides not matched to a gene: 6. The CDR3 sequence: CASSLAGAGAETQYF. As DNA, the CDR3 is TGCGCCAGCAGCTTGGCCGGAGCGGGAGCGGAGACCCAGTACTTC. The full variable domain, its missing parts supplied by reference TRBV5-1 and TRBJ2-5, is KAGVTQTPRYLIKTRGQQVTLSCSPISGHRSVSWYQQTPGQGLQFLFEYFSETQRNKGNFPGRFSGRQFSNSRSEMNVSTLELGDSALYLCASSLAGAGAETQYFGPGTRLLVL.

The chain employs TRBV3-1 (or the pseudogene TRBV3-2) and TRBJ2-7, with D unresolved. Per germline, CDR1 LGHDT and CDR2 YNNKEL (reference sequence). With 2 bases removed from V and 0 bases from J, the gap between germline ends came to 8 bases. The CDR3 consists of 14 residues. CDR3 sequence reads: CASSQSPSSYEQYF. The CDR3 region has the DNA TGTGCCAGCAGCCAATCCCCTAGCTCCTACGAGCAGTACTTC.

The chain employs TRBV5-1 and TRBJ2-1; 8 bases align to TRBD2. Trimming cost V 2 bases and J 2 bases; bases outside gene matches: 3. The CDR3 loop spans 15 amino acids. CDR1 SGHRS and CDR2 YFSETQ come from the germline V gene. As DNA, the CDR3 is TGCGCCAGCAGCTTACTAGCGGAGCCCTACAATGAGCAGTTCTTC. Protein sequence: CASSLLAEPYNEQFF.

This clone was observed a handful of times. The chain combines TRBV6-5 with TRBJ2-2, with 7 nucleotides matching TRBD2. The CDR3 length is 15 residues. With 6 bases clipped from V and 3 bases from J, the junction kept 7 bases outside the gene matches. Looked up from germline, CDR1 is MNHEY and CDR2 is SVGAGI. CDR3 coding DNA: TGTGCCAGCAGCTTAGCGGGTCCTCACACCGGGGAGCTGTTTTTT. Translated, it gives CASSLAGPHTGELFF.

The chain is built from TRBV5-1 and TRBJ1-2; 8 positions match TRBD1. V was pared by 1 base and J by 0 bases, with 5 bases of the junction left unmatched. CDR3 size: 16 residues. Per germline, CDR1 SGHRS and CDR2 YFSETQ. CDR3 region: CASSLRTGYSNYGYTF. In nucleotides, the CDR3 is TGCGCCAGCAGCTTGAGGACAGGGTACTCTAACTATGGCTACACCTTC.

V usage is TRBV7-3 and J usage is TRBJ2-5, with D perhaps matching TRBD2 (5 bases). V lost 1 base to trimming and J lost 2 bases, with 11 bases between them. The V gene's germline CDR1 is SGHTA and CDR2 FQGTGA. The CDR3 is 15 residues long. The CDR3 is CASSLIRGVQETQYF. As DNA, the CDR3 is TGTGCCAGCAGCTTAATTCGGGGAGTTCAAGAGACCCAGTACTTC.

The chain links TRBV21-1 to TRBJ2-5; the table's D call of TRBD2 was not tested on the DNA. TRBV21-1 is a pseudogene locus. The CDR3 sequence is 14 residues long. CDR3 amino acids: CASSAEAYGETQYF. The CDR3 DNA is TGTGCCAGCAGCGCCGAGGCATACGGAGAGACCCAGTACTTC.

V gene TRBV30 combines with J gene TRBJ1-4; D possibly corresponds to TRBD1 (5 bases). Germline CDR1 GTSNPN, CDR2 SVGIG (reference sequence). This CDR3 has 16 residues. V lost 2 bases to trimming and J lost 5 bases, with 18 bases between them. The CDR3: CAWSQNLGLPNEKLFF. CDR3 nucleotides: TGTGCCTGGAGTCAAAACTTGGGACTCCCGAATGAAAAACTGTTTTTT.

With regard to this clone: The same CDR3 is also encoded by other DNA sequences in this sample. CDR3 amino acids: CASSIRTGAGELFF. CDR3 bases: TGTGCCAGTAGTATAAGAACAGGGGCCGGGGAGCTGTTTTTT. The chain uses TRBV19 and TRBJ2-2; 7 nucleotides agree with TRBD1. Trimming cost V 2 bases and J 6 bases; bases outside gene matches: 3. The CDR3 runs to 14 residues. Per the germline V gene, CDR1 is LNHDA and CDR2 is SQIVND (reference sequence).

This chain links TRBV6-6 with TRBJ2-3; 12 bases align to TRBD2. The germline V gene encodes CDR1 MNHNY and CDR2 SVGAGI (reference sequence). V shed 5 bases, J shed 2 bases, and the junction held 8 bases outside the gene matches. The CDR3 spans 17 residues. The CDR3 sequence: CASSRGWTSGITDTQYF. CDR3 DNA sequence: TGTGCCAGCAGTCGGGGTTGGACTAGCGGGATCACAGATACGCAGTATTTT.

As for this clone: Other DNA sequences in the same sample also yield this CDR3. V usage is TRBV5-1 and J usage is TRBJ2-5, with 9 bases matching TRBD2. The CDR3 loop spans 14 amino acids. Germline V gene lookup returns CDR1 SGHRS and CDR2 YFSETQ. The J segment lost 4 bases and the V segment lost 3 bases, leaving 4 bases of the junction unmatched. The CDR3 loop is CASSSGLARETQYF. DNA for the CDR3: TGCGCCAGCAGCTCCGGACTAGCGAGAGAGACCCAGTACTTC.

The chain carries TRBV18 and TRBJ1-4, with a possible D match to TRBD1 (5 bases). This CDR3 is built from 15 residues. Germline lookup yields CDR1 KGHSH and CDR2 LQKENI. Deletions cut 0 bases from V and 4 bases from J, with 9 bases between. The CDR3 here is CASSPPTDSNEKLFF. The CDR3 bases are TGTGCCAGCTCACCACCCACCGACAGTAATGAAAAACTGTTTTTT.

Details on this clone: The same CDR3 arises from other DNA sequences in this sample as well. The CDR3 spells CASSYSGTDPYEQYF. The DNA for the CDR3 is TGTGCCAGCAGTTACTCGGGGACAGACCCCTACGAGCAGTACTTC. The chain is built from TRBV6-5 and TRBJ2-7, with 7 positions matching TRBD1. The germline gives CDR1 MNHEY, CDR2 SVGAGI. This CDR3 region has 15 residues. Unmatched junction bases numbered 4, after V lost 0 bases and J lost 2 bases.

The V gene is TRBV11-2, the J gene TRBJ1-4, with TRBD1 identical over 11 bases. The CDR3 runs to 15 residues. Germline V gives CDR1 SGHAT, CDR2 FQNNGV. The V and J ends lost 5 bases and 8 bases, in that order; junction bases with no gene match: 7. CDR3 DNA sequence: TGTGCCAGCAGCAGCCGGACAGGGGGCGCCGAAAAACTGTTTTTT. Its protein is CASSSRTGGAEKLFF.

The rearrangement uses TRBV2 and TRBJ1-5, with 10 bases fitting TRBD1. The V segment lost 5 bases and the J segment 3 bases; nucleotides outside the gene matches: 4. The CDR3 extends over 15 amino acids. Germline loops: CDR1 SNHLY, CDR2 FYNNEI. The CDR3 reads CASSHGTGDNQPQHF. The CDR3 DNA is TGTGCCAGCAGTCACGGGACAGGGGACAATCAGCCCCAGCATTTT.

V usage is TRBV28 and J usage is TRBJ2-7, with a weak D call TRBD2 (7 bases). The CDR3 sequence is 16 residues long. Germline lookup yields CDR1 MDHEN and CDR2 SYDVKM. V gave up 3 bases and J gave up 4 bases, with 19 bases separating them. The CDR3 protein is CASSFSRGAKWYEQYF. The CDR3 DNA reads TGTGCCAGCAGTTTTTCCCGGGGGGCGAAGTGGTACGAGCAGTACTTC. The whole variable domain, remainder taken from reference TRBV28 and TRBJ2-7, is DVKVTQSSRYLVKRTGEKVFLECVQDMDHENMFWYRQDPGLGLRLIYFSYDVKMKEKGDIPEGYSVSREKKERFSLILESASTNQTSMYLCASSFSRGAKWYEQYFGPGTRLTVT.

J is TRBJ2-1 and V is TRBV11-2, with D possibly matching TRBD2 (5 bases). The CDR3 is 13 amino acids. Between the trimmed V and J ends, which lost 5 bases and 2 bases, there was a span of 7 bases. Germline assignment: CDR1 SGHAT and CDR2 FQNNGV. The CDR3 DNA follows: TGTGCCAGCAGCGTCGGGACCTACAATGAGCAGTTCTTC. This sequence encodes CASSVGTYNEQFF.

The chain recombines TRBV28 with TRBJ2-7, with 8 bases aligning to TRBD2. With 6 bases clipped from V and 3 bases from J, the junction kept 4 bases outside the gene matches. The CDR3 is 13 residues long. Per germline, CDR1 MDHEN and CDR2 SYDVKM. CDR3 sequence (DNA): TGTGCCAGCAGGAGACTAGCGAACTACGAGCAGTACTTC. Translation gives CASRRLANYEQYF.

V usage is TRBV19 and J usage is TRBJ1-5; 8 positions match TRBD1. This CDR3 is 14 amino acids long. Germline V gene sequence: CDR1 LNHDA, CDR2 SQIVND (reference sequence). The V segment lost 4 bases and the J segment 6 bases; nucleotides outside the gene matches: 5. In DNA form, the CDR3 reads TGTGCCAGTAGTAGCCAGGGGGCAGGTCAGCCCCAGCATTTT. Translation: CASSSQGAGQPQHF.